This entry features one T cell receptor beta chain sequence. The target antigen is unknown. Reanalyzing the 5' RACE reads, TCRdb keeps one entry per CDR3 protein, without DNA. This sample contains 350,000 to 450,000 distinct CDR3 sequences. The data were obtained in a study of T cells expressing NK-cell markers. Study-wide context: Just one sequenced donor of eight was HCMV-seronegative, while seven were seropositive. Study-level results: In more than five donors, dominant CD3+CD56+NKG2C+ clones formed roughly 1.0-8% of CD8+ cells.

This CDR3 comprises 16 residues. Germline V gene lookup returns CDR1 DFQATT and CDR2 SNEGSKA (reference sequence). The origin of this receptor is a man aged 18-70 years in good health. This sequence joins TRBV20-1 and TRBJ1-2; with no DNA, the TCRdb D assignment of TRBD1 cannot be verified. The sequenced material came from blood T cells: a sorted CD56 or NKG2C T cell subset, CD4+ or CD8+ T cells, or bulk PBMC T cells (not recorded which). The CDR3 sequence: CSARRPGTGRNYGYTF.